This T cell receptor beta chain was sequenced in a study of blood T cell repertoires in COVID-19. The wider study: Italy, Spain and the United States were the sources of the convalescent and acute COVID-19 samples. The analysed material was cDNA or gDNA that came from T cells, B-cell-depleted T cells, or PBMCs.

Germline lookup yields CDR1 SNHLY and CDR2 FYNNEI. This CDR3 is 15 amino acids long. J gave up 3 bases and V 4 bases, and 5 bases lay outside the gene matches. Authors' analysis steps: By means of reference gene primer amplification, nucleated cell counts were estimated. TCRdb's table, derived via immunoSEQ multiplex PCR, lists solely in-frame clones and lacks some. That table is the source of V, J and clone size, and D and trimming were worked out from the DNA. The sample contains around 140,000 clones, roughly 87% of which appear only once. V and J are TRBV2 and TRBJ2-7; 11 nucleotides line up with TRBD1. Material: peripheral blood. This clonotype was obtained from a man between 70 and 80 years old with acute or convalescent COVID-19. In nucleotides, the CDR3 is TGTGCCAGCAGTGCTATGGGACAGGGGGGCTACGAGCAGTACTTC. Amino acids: CASSAMGQGGYEQYF.